The entry that follows covers one T cell receptor (beta chain) sequence. The entry originates in a study of blood T cell repertoires in COVID-19. Germline V CDR1 and CDR2: WNHNN, SYGVQD (reference sequence). The CDR3 covers 16 residues. The V gene end was trimmed by 2 bases and the J gene end by 8 bases; junction bases not matched to a gene: 3. This table comes from immunoSEQ multiplex PCR, and its TCRdb copy is limited to in-frame clones, with some not included. The sample contains more than 50,000 clones, roughly 90% of which appear only once. The source is a human donor in a cohort sampled during active COVID-19. Sequencing was carried out using peripheral blood. The chain employs TRBV10-1 and TRBJ2-1; 16 bases match TRBD2. CDR3 DNA: TGCGCCAGCAGTGAGGGGACTAGCGGGAGGGCCGATGAGCAGTTCTTC. This sequence encodes CASSEGTSGRADEQFF.